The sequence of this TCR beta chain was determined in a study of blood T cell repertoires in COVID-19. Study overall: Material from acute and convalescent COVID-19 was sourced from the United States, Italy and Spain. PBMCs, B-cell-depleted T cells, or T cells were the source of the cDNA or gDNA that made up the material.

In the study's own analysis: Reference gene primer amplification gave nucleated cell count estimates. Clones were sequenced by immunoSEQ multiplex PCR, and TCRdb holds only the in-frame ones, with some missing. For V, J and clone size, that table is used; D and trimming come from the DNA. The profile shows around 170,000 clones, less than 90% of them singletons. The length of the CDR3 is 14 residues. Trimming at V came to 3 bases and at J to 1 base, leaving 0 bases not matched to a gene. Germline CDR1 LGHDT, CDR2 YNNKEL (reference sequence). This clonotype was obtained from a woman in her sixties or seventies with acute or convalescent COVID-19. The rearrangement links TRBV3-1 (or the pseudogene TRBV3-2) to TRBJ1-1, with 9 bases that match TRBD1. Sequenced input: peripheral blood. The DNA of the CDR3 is TGTGCCAGCAGCCAGGACAGGGGGAACACTGAAGCTTTCTTT. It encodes CASSQDRGNTEAFF.